One sample yielded the 18 T cell receptor beta chains listed below, sequenced in a study of PD-1 blockade in classical Hodgkin lymphoma. The protocol was immunoSEQ multiplex PCR, while the TCRdb copy is restricted to in-frame clones and leaves out a portion. The data contain tens of thousands of clones, 90% of them singletons. Time point meaning: newly diagnosed, previously untreated cHL patient sample. Thawed PBMCs yielded CD4+ T cells through magnetic negative selection. The source material was CD4+ T cells from blood. These receptors all stem from a human donor with classical Hodgkin lymphoma.

The chain employs TRBV28 and TRBJ1-2, with 10 bases lining up with TRBD1. The trim removed 6 bases at V and 8 bases at J, leaving 6 bases unmatched. The V gene's germline CDR1 is MDHEN and CDR2 SYDVKM. The CDR3 spans 13 residues. CDR3 DNA: TGTGCCAGCAGACCCGGACAGGGGGGCGGCTACACCTTC. Amino acid sequence: CASRPGQGGGYTF.

V is TRBV4-1 and J is TRBJ1-1; possibly TRBD1 for D (5 bases). Trimming pared 5 bases from V and 0 bases from J, leaving 10 bases between. This CDR3 is 14 amino acids long. Germline CDR1 and CDR2: MGHRA and YSYEKL. Here the CDR3 reads CASSYRFMNTEAFF. The CDR3 region has the DNA TGCGCCAGCAGCTACAGGTTCATGAACACTGAAGCTTTCTTT.

The V call is TRBV5-4, the J call TRBJ2-2, with 13 bases aligning to TRBD2. V lost 4 bases to trimming and J lost 4 bases; unmatched junction nucleotides: 10. CDR1 and CDR2 (germline): SGHNT, YYREEE (reference sequence). This CDR3 region has 18 residues. CDR3 in amino acids: CASSKLAGGLGGTGELFF. The CDR3 DNA reads TGTGCCAGCAGCAAACTAGCGGGAGGGTTAGGAGGCACCGGGGAGCTGTTTTTT.

The rearrangement uses TRBV28 and TRBJ1-5; 7 nucleotides match TRBD1. The V segment lost 2 bases and the J segment 8 bases; nucleotides outside the gene matches: 12. The CDR3 extends over 16 amino acids. Per germline, CDR1 MDHEN and CDR2 SYDVKM. CDR3 loop: CASSLVGRGNVEPQHF. In nucleotides, the CDR3 is TGTGCCAGCAGTTTAGTGGGCAGGGGGAATGTAGAGCCCCAGCATTTT.

The rearrangement joins TRBV29-1 to TRBJ1-3, with D perhaps matching TRBD1 (5 bases). Trimming shortened V by 7 bases and J by 8 bases, and 15 bases separated the two germline ends. CDR3 length: 12 residues. In germline, CDR1 is SQVTM, CDR2 ANQGSEA. CDR3 residues: CSAELGGDTIYF. The CDR3 DNA reads TGCAGCGCGGAACTCGGGGGAGACACCATATATTTT. The variable domain in full, with the rest retrieved from reference TRBV29-1 and TRBJ1-3, is SAVISQKPSRDICQRGTSLTIQCQVDSQVTMMFWYRQQPGQSLTLIATANQGSEATYESGFVIDKFPISRPNLTFSTLTVSNMSPEDSSIYLCSAELGGDTIYFGEGSWLTVV.

J is TRBJ1-2 and V is TRBV2, with D perhaps matching TRBD1 (5 bases). The CDR3 totals 14 residues. Germline CDR1 is SNHLY and CDR2 is FYNNEI. Deletions cut 5 bases from V and 6 bases from J, with 16 bases between. The CDR3 loop reads CASSINSGDHGYTF. As DNA, the CDR3 is TGTGCCAGCAGTATAAATTCGGGGGACCATGGCTACACCTTC.

The chain uses TRBV9 and TRBJ2-5; a weak D match, TRBD1 (6 bases). The CDR3 has 14 residues. Germline loops: CDR1 SGDLS, CDR2 YYNGEE. The V gene lost 1 base and the J gene lost 0 bases, with 7 bases spanning the gap. The CDR3 loop reads CASSVTGNQETQYF. Here the CDR3 DNA reads TGTGCCAGCAGCGTAACAGGGAACCAAGAGACCCAGTACTTC.

The chain joins TRBV28 to TRBJ1-2; weak D call: TRBD1 (6 bases). The germline V gene encodes CDR1 MDHEN and CDR2 SYDVKM. The CDR3 consists of 15 residues. Trimming left V 8 bases short and J 8 bases short, with 24 bases between. The CDR3 bases are TGTGCCAGCCAAACCCCCCGGGGGCGGGTAAGGGGCTACACCTTC. As protein: CASQTPRGRVRGYTF.

The genes are TRBV6-5 and TRBJ2-5; tentatively, D is TRBD1 (6 bases). The DNA end is a closer match to TRBJ2-7, so the J assignment may be wrong. Germline values: CDR1 MNHEY, CDR2 SVGAGI. This CDR3 is built from 14 residues. CDR3 coding DNA: TGTGCCAGCAGTTACTTCGACAGGCCCTACGAGCAGTACTTC. Amino acids: CASSYFDRPYEQYF.

This chain joins TRBV11-2 and TRBJ2-7; D possibly corresponds to TRBD2 (5 bases). Germline CDR1 and CDR2: SGHAT and FQNNGV. The CDR3 consists of 14 residues. V lost 5 bases and J lost 3, with 14 bases in between. The CDR3 reads CASSERGGRYEQYF. CDR3 coding DNA: TGTGCCAGCAGCGAACGTGGAGGTCGCTACGAGCAGTACTTC. The variable domain in full, with the rest retrieved from reference TRBV11-2 and TRBJ2-7, is EAGVAQSPRYKIIEKRQSVAFWCNPISGHATLYWYQQILGQGPKLLIQFQNNGVVDDSQLPKDRFSAERLKGVDSTLKIQPAKLEDSAVYLCASSERGGRYEQYFGPGTRLTVT.

This clone was counted between two and nine times. The genes are TRBV7-9 and TRBJ1-3; D gene unclear. The CDR3 is made up of 15 amino acids. Trimming removed 6 bases at V and 0 bases at J, with 12 bases between. Germline V gene lookup returns CDR1 SEHNR and CDR2 FQNEAQ (reference sequence). CDR3 region: CASRSYGGSGNTIYF. CDR3 DNA: TGTGCCAGCAGGTCCTACGGCGGCTCTGGAAACACCATATATTTT. Full variable domain (remainder filled in from reference TRBV7-9 and TRBJ1-3): DTGVSQNPRHKITKRGQNVTFRCDPISEHNRLYWYRQTLGQGPEFLTYFQNEAQLEKSRLLSDRFSAERPKGSFSTLEIQRTEQGDSAMYLCASRSYGGSGNTIYFGEGSWLTVV.

The chain recombines TRBV6-1 with TRBJ2-1; perhaps TRBD2 as D (5 bases). The germline V gene encodes CDR1 MNHNS and CDR2 SASEGT. The length of the CDR3 is 13 residues. The V end was cut by 4 bases, the J end by 5 bases, with 9 bases between. In DNA form, the CDR3 reads TGTGCCAGCAGTGGGACTGTCCACAATGAGCAGTTCTTC. The encoded protein is CASSGTVHNEQFF.

The chain couples TRBV7-2 to TRBJ2-4; 10 bases are a match to TRBD2. The V gene's germline CDR1 is SGHTA and CDR2 FQGNSA. With 4 bases clipped from V and 0 bases from J, the junction kept 3 bases outside the gene matches. This CDR3 region has 16 residues. The CDR3 is CASSWTSGVAKNIQYF. CDR3 DNA: TGTGCCAGCAGCTGGACTAGCGGAGTAGCCAAAAACATTCAGTACTTC. Using reference TRBV7-2 and TRBJ2-4 for the parts outside the CDR3, the full variable domain is GAGVSQSPSNKVTEKGKDVELRCDPISGHTALYWYRQSLGQGLEFLIYFQGNSAPDKSGLPSDRFSAERTGGSVSTLTIQRTQQEDSAVYLCASSWTSGVAKNIQYFGAGTRLSVL.

The chain combines TRBV11-3 with TRBJ1-1; D gene unclear. The length of the CDR3 is 13 residues. V was pared by 2 bases and J by 1 base, with 5 bases between. Germline V gene sequence: CDR1 SGHNT, CDR2 YENEEA. In nucleotides, the CDR3 is TGTGCCAGCAGCTTACGGGAGAACACTGAAGCTTTCTTT. Its translation is CASSLRENTEAFF.

The genes are TRBV2 and TRBJ1-1, with no clear D. The CDR3 contains 13 residues. Germline V lookup: CDR1 SNHLY, CDR2 FYNNEI. Between the trimmed V and J ends, which lost 5 bases and 0 bases, there was a span of 7 bases. The DNA for the CDR3 is TGTGCCAGCAGTTACTACATGAACACTGAAGCTTTCTTT. Protein: CASSYYMNTEAFF.

The rearrangement joins TRBV9 to TRBJ2-1; no definite D call. From germline, CDR1 is SGDLS and CDR2 YYNGEE. This CDR3 region has 14 residues. V was trimmed by 3 bases and J by 0 bases, leaving 7 bases between them. The CDR3 DNA sequence: TGTGCCAGCAGCGGGGCATTCTCCTACAATGAGCAGTTCTTC. This sequence encodes CASSGAFSYNEQFF.

The chain employs TRBV12-2 and TRBJ2-5; TRBD2, the table's D call, was not compared with the DNA. TRBV12-2 is listed as a pseudogene. CDR3 length equals 17 residues. The CDR3 loop is CASRPPGREVNQETQYF. CDR3 nucleotide sequence: TGTGCAAGTCGTCCCCCCGGGCGGGAGGTAAACCAAGAGACCCAGTACTTC.

The chain employs TRBV5-1 and TRBJ2-7; D may be TRBD1 (6 bases). The germline V gene encodes CDR1 SGHRS and CDR2 YFSETQ. The V and J ends lost 3 bases and 2 bases respectively, with 21 bases between them. The CDR3 has 17 amino acids. The CDR3, as DNA: TGCGCCAGCAGCTCCCAATTGGACAGCCGAGGGACCTACGAGCAGTACTTC. Translation: CASSSQLDSRGTYEQYF. The entire variable domain, with the rest obtained from reference TRBV5-1 and TRBJ2-7, is as follows: KAGVTQTPRYLIKTRGQQVTLSCSPISGHRSVSWYQQTPGQGLQFLFEYFSETQRNKGNFPGRFSGRQFSNSRSEMNVSTLELGDSALYLCASSSQLDSRGTYEQYFGPGTRLTVT.